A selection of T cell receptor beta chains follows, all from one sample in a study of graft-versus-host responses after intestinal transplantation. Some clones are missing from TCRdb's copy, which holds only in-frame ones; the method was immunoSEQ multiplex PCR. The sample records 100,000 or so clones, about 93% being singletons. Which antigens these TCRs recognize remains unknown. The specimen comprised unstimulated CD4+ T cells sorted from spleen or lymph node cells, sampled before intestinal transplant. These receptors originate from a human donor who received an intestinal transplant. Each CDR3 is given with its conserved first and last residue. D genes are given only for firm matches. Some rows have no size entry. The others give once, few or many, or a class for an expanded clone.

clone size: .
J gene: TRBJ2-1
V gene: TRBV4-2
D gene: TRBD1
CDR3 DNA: TGTGCCAGCAGCCGCGACAGGGGGGAGAATGAGCAGTTCTTC
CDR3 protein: CASSRDRGENEQFF

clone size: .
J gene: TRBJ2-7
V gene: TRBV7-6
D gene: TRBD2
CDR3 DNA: TGTGCCAGCAGCCCTAGCGGGGGGGCGGGTGAGCAGTACTTC
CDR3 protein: CASSPSGGAGEQYF

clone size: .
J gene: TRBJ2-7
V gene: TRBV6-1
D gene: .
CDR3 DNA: TGTGCCAGCAGTAGGACAGAATCCTACGAGCAGTACTTC
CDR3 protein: CASSRTESYEQYF

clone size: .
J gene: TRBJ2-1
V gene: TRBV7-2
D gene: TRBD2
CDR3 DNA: TGTGCCGCCAACCCATTAGCGGGGATCTACAATGAGCAGTTCTTC
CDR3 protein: CAANPLAGIYNEQFF

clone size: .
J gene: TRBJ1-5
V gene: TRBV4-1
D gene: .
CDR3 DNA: TGCGCCAGCAGCCAAGATGGTATACAGCTCAATCAGCCCCAGCATTTT
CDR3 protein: CASSQDGIQLNQPQHF

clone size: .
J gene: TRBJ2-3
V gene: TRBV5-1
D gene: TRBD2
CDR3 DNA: TGCGCCAGCAGCTCGGGGGGTGAGCGGGGGGTCACAGATACGCAGTATTTT
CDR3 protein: CASSSGGERGVTDTQYF

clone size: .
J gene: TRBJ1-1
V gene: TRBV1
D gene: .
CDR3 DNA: TGCACCAGCAGCCAAGATCTGAAAGGGAGCGCTTTCTTT
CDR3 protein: CTSSQDLKGSAFF

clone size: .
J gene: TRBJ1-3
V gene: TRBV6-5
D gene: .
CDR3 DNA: TGTGCCAGCAGCTATCGACATGGCTCTGGAAACACCATATATTTT
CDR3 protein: CASSYRHGSGNTIYF

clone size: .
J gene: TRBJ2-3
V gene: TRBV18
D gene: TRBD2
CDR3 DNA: TGTGCCAGCTCACCACAGAAGCTAGCGGGAGCGATGGATACGCAGTATTTT
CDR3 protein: CASSPQKLAGAMDTQYF

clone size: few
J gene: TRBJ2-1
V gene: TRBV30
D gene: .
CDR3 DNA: TGTGCCTGGAGAAAGTTTAGCAATGAGCAGTTCTTC
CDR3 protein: CAWRKFSNEQFF

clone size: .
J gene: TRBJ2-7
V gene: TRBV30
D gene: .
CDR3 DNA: TGTGCCTGGGCAGGGTACCACGAGCAGTACTTC
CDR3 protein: CAWAGYHEQYF

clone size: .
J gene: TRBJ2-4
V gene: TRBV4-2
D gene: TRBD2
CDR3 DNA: TGTGCCAGCAGCCGGGACCTAGCGGACAAAAACATTCAGTACTTC
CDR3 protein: CASSRDLADKNIQYF

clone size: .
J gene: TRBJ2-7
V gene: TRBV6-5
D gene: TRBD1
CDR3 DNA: TGTGCCAGCAGACAGGGGGGCTTAGGGGAGCAGTACTTC
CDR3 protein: CASRQGGLGEQYF

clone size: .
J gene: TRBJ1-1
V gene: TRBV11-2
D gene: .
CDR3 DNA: TGTGCCAGCAGCTTTACCAGGGGGAACACTGAAGCTTTCTTT
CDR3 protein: CASSFTRGNTEAFF

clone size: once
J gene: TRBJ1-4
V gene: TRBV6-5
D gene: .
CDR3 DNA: TGTGCCAGCAGTTATTCGGGGGGCACTAATGAAAAACTGTTTTTT
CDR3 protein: CASSYSGGTNEKLFF

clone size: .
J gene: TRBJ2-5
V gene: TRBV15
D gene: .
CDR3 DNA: TGTGCCACCAGCAGCAGAATTGGTCAAGAGACCCAGTACTTC
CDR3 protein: CATSSRIGQETQYF

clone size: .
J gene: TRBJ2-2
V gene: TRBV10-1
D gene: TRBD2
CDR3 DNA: TGCGCCAGCAGTCCTTCTAGCGGGGCGAACACCGGGGAGCTGTTTTTT
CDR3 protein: CASSPSSGANTGELFF

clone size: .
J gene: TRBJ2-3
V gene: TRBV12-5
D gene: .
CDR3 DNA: TGTGCTAGTGGTTTGGTCCCGGATACGCAGTATTTT
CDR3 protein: CASGLVPDTQYF

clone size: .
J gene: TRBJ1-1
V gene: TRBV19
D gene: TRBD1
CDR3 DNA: TGTGCCAGTAGGGACAGGGGGGTGAACACTGAAGCTTTCTTT
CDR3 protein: CASRDRGVNTEAFF

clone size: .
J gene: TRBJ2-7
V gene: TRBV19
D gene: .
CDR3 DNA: TGTGCCAGTAAAAGGACGGCGGGTCCCTACGAGCAGTACTTC
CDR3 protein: CASKRTAGPYEQYF

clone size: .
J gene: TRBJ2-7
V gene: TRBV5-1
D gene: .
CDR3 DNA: TGCGCCAGCAGCCCGGCGACCGGGACATTCTACGAGCAGTACTTC
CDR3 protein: CASSPATGTFYEQYF

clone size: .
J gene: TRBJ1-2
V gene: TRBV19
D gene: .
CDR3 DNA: TGTGCCAGTAGTATAGGGGGAGGAATCCCCTATGGCTACACCTTC
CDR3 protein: CASSIGGGIPYGYTF

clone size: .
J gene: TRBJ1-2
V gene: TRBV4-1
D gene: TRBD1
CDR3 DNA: TGCGCCAGCAGCCCGGGACAGAACTATGGCTACACCTTC
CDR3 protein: CASSPGQNYGYTF

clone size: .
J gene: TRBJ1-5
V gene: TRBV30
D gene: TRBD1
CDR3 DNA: TGTGCCTGGAATCGACAGGGAATTGGCAATCAGCCCCAGCATTTT
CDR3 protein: CAWNRQGIGNQPQHF

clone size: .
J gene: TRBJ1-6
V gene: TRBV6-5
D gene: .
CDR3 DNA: TGTGCCAGCAGAAAACAGGCCATGTCAAATTCACCCCTCCACTTT
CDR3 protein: CASRKQAMSNSPLHF

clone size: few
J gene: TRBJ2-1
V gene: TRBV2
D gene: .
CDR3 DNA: TGTGCCAGCAGACGAAACAGGGGAGGCAATGAGCAGTTCTTC
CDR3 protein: CASRRNRGGNEQFF

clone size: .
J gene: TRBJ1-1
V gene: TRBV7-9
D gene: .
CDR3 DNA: TGTGCCAGCAGCTTCATGAACACTGAAGCTTTCTTT
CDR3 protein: CASSFMNTEAFF

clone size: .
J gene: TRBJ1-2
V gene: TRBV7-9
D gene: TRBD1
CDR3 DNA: TGTGCCAGCAGCCCAGACAGGGGCGCCTATGGCTACACCTTC
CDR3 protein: CASSPDRGAYGYTF

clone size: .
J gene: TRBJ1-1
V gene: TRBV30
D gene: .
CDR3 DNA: TGTGCCTGGGGTGGGGAGGCGGGGGCTTTCTTT
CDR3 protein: CAWGGEAGAFF

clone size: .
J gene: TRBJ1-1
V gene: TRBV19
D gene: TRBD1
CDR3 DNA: TGTGCCAGCCGAAACCGGGACAGGGGGCAGGACACTGAAGCTTTCTTT
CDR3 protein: CASRNRDRGQDTEAFF

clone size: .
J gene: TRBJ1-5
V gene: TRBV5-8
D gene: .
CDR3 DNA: TGTGCCAGCAGCGCTAGACAGAGAATCAATCAGCCCCAGCATTTT
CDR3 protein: CASSARQRINQPQHF

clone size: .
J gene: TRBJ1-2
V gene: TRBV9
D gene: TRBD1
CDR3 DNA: TGTGCCAGCGAAAAGGACAGGGGGTATGGCTACACCTTC
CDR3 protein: CASEKDRGYGYTF

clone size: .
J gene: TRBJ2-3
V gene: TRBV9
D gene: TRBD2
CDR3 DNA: TGTGCCAGCAGCGTAAGAGCGGGGGGGGTCGTCACAGATACGCAGTATTTT
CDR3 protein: CASSVRAGGVVTDTQYF

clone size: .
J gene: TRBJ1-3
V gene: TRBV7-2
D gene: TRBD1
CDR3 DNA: TGTGCCAGCAGCTTCAAAGAGGGGGCGCGTAAAAACACCATATATTTT
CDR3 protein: CASSFKEGARKNTIYF

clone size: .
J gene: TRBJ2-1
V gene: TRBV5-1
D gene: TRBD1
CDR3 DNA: TGCGCCAGCAGCTCCGGGACAGGGGGCAATGAGCAGTTCTTC
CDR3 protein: CASSSGTGGNEQFF

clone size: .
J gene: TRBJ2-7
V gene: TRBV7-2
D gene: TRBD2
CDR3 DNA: TGTGCCAGCACTTTTGGCGGGGGGGCCTACGAGCAGTACTTC
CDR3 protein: CASTFGGGAYEQYF

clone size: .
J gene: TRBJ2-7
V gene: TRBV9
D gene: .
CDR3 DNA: TGTGCCAGCAGCGTAGGAATAGCGAAGGACTACGAGCAGTACTTC
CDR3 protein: CASSVGIAKDYEQYF

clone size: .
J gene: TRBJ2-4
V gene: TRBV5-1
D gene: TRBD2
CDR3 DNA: TGCGCCAGCAGCTTGGAGCGGGGGGGCAACATTCAGTACTTC
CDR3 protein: CASSLERGGNIQYF

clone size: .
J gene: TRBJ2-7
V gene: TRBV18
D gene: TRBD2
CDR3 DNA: TGTGCCAGCTCGTCTCCGGGACTAACCTACGAGCAGTACTTC
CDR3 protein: CASSSPGLTYEQYF

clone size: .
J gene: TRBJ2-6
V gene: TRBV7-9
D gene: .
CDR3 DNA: TGTGCCAGCAGCTTGAGTTCTGGGGCCAACGTCCTGACTTTC
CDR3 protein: CASSLSSGANVLTF

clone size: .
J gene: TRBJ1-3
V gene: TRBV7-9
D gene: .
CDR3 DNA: TGTGCCAGCAGCTTAGATCAGGGAAACACCATATATTTT
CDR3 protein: CASSLDQGNTIYF

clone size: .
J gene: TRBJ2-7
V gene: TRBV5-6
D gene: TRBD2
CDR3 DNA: TGTGCCAGCAGCTTGGCTGGGACTAGCGGACTCTACGAGCAGTACTTC
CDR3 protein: CASSLAGTSGLYEQYF

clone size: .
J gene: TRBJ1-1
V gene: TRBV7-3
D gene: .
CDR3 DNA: TGTGCCAGCAGCATCCACAGGGATCAAGAAGCTTTCTTT
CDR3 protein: CASSIHRDQEAFF

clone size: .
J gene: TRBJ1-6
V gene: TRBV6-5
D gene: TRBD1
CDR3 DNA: TGTGCCAGCAGTTCCCCCGGACAGGGGGATTCACCCCTCCACTTT
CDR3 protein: CASSSPGQGDSPLHF

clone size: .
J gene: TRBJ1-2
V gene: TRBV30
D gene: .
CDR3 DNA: TGTGCCTGGAGTTTGGACAATCTTTCTAGTCGCTACACCTTC
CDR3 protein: CAWSLDNLSSRYTF

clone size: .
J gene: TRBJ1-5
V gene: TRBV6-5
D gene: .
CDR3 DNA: TGTGCCAGCAGTTCCAGGGGTCAGCCCCAGCATTTT
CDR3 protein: CASSSRGQPQHF

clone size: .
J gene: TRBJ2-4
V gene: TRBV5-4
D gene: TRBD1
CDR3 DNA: TGTGCCAGCAGCTTGGCGGAGACAGGGAACAAAAACATTCAGTACTTC
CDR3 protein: CASSLAETGNKNIQYF

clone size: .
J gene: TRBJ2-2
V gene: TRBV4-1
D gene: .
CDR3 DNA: TGCGCCAAAGCGCCGACGGTTTGTAGCGGATTCGCGAACACCGGGGAGCTGTTTTTT
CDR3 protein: CAKAPTVCSGFANTGELFF

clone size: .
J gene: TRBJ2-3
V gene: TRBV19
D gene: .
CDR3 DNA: TGTGCCAGTAGTCTCTATCGGACTGGCGGGAATAGGGATACGCAGTATTTT
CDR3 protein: CASSLYRTGGNRDTQYF

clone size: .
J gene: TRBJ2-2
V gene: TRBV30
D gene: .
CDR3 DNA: TGTGCCTGGAGTTACAGGAACACCGGGGAGCTGTTTTTT
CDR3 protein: CAWSYRNTGELFF

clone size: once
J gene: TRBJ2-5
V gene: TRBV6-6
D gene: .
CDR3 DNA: TGTGCCAGCAGGACTGGGAACGGGGGCCAAGAGACCCAGTACTTC
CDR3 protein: CASRTGNGGQETQYF

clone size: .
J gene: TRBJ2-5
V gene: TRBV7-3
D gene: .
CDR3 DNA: TGTGCCAGCAGCTTTACAGCACAAGAGACCCAGTACTTC
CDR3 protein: CASSFTAQETQYF

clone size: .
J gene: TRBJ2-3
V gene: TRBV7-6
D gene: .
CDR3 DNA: TGTGCCAGCAGCTTACCTCAGGAAGATACGCAGTATTTT
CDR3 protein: CASSLPQEDTQYF